This record concerns one T cell receptor beta chain sequence. Its antigen target is currently unknown. The input lacks base qualities; no much larger clone sits a single base away. PTCy-treated patients were drawn from a prospective multi-institutional clinical trial. Peripheral blood and bone marrow mononuclear cells were isolated by Ficoll-Hypaque density centrifugation and cryopreserved. This sample stems from a study of T cells after posttransplantation cyclophosphamide (TCRdb year 2016). Background for the entire study: The study tracked T cell repertoire reconstitution by TRB sequencing after myeloablative bone marrow transplantation using posttransplantation cyclophosphamide as GVHD prophylaxis. Samples from roughly 35 PTCy-treated patients, along with samples from some 16 of their related bone marrow donors, underwent antigen receptor sequencing. Blood from all 35 or so PTCy patients who had 1-year posttransplant specimens underwent TRB sequencing. In 3 patients, up to about 3 additional blood samples taken between 2 and 5.2 years after transplant also underwent TRB sequencing, as did pretransplant blood from 4 patients. TRA and TRB clonality were tightly correlated in several samples, so subsequent TCR analyses focused on TRB only. Public TRB sequences were searched against a database of over 3,000 sequences associated with responses to pathogens, tumor antigens, self-antigens and alloantigens.

Germline trimming: 8 bases from V, 1 base from J; junction bases outside gene matches: 7. CDR3 length: 14 amino acids, cysteine to phenylalanine. Only CDR3 DNA remains: 42 bases, in frame from the first base. The germline V gene encodes CDR1 MNHNS and CDR2 SASEGT. Genomic DNA was the input for TRB sequencing, which was run either with the immunoSEQ assay at survey resolution or with the hsTCRB kit. As for how the authors treated the data: The immunoSEQ software was used for initial read processing, and the LymphoSeq R package was used for repertoire analyses. Clonality was computed as 1 minus normalized Shannon entropy, and a Gini coefficient was also calculated for each TRB dataset. To infer phenotypes in unsorted samples, TRB sequences from sorted subsets of the recipient or donor were mapped onto the unsorted samples of the same recipient. TCRdb's version of the immuneACCESS table is confined to in-frame rearrangements and falls short of the full clone set. An unresolved V gene accounts for under half of the shortfall where checked; the remainder is of unknown origin. That table gives V, J and clone size, and the DNA gave D and trimming. Across this sample there are fewer than 30,000 clones, with more than 70% seen only once. Of the sample, roughly 6.2% falls within the top ten clones.

Points the paper makes about the study in general: Across 40 to 55 patients, TRB clonality was highly associated with recipient CMV seropositivity and CMV reactivation, and diversity in PTCy patients was similar to diversity in CNI/methotrexate controls. At 1-2 months, donor-recipient similarity was low but rose over the first year, and the later blood repertoires were often dominated by donor CD8+ memory clones. The TRB repertoires of T cells infiltrating skin or GI tract showed only limited overlap with the TRB repertoires of T cells in blood.

The chain employs TRBV6-1 and TRBJ2-7; 8 central bases correspond to TRBD1. The source of this sequence is a woman in her sixties with a blood cancer, CMV-positive, and with a related stem cell donor. The sequenced sample consisted of PBMCs. DNA sequence: TGTGCCAGCCACCCCAGGGGGCTATCCTACGAGCAGTACTTC. The resulting protein is CASHPRGLSYEQYF.